This TCR beta chain stems from a study of cytomegalovirus exposure and HLA in healthy donors. Looked up from germline, CDR1 is SEHNR and CDR2 is FQNEAQ (reference sequence). The V gene lost 5 bases and the J gene lost 4 bases, with 11 bases spanning the gap. The CDR3 is made up of 13 amino acids. It was with 60 Vbeta and 13 Jbeta primers that the PCR ran. The data were produced by immunoSEQ multiplex PCR, yet TCRdb's version contains in-frame clones alone and is incomplete. Of some 96,000 clones in the sample, roughly four fifths were seen once. The chain links TRBV7-9 to TRBJ1-1; D gene uncertain. The receptor's source is a female donor in good health and CMV-seronegative. The sequencing input was PBMCs. CDR3 sequence: CASSPDEPTEAFF. Here the CDR3 DNA reads TGTGCCAGCAGCCCTGATGAGCCCACTGAAGCTTTCTTT.